This T cell receptor (beta chain) was identified during a study of PD-L1 blockade in urothelial cancer. CDR1 is GTSNPN and CDR2 is SVGIG in the germline V gene (reference sequence). This CDR3 is built from 12 residues. V dropped 5 bases and J dropped 6 bases, with 12 bases sitting between them. Method: immunoSEQ multiplex PCR; TCRdb's copy keeps in-frame clones and lacks some. This sample has some 45,000 clones; 80% occur once, and the top ten carry 15% to 20%. Time point reported: pretreatment peripheral blood. Peripheral blood mononuclear cells were collected from every patient before and during treatment, yielding between 1 and 8 samples per patient.

The sample was PBMCs, taken around atezolizumab (anti-PD-L1) treatment. The chain employs TRBV30 and TRBJ2-3; D uncertain. This TCR came from a man aged 55-75 years with urothelial cancer. Written as DNA, the CDR3 is TGTGCCTGGGAGGCCCCGGCCGATACGCAGTATTTT. Amino acids: CAWEAPADTQYF.